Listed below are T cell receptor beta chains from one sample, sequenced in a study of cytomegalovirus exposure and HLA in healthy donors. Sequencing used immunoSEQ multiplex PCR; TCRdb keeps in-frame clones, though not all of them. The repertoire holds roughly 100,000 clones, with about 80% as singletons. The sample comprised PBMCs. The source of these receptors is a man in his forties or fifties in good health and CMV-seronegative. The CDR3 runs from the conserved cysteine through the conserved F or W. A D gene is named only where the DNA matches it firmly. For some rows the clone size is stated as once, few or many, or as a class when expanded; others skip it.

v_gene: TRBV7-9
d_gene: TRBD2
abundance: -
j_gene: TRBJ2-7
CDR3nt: TGTGCCAGCAGCTTAGGGGCGACTAGCGGGAGTTACGAGCAGTACTTC
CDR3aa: CASSLGATSGSYEQYF

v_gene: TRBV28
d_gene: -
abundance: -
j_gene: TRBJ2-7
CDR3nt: TGTGCCAGCAGTGTACAGTATCGCGAGCAGTACTTC
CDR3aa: CASSVQYREQYF

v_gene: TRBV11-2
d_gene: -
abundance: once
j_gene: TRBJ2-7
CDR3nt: TGTGCCAGCAGCTGGACAGGGACGGGGGGCGAGCAGTACTTC
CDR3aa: CASSWTGTGGEQYF

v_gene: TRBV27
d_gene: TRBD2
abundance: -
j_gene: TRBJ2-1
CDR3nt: TGTGCCAGCAGTTTAGGCCTAGCGGGAGGTAGAAATGAGCAGTTCTTC
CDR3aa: CASSLGLAGGRNEQFF

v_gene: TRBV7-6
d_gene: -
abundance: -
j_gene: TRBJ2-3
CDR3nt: TGTGCCAGCAGCTTCTCCCCGGGTGATACGCAGTATTTT
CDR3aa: CASSFSPGDTQYF

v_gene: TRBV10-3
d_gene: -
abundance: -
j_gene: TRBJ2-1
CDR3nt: TGTGCCATCAGTGAGTCGCAGTCGTCCAATGAGCAGTTCTTC
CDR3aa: CAISESQSSNEQFF

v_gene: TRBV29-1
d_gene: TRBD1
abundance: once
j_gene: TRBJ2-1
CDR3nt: TGCAGCGTTGGGGGACAGGGTTATGAGCAGTTCTTC
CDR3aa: CSVGGQGYEQFF

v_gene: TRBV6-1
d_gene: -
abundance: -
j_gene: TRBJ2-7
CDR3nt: TGTGCCAGCAGTGACGTATCCCAGGGCGAGCAGTACTTC
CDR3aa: CASSDVSQGEQYF

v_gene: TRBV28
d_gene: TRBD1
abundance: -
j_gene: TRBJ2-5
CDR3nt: TGTGCCAGCGGGGACAGGAACCAAGAGACCCAGTACTTC
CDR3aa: CASGDRNQETQYF

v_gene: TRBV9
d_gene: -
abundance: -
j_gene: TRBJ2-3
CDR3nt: TGTGCCAGCAGCGGGGCTAGCTCCTCATCGTCGGATACGCAGTATTTT
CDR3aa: CASSGASSSSSDTQYF

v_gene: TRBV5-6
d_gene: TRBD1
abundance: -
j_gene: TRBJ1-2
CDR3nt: TGTGCCAGCAGCTTGACACCGACAGGGGGTTTCAATGGCTACACCTTC
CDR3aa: CASSLTPTGGFNGYTF

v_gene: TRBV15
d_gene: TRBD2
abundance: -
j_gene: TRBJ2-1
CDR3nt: TGTGCCACCAGCATTGGGCGAGCGGGAGGGCTGAGCAATGAGCAGTTCTTC
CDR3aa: CATSIGRAGGLSNEQFF

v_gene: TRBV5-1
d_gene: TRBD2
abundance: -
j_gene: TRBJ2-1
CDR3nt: TGCGCCAGCAAAGGCGCTAGCGGGAGAGGCAATGAGCAGTTCTTC
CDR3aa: CASKGASGRGNEQFF

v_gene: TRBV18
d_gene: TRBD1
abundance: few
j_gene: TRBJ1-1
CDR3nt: TGTGCCAGCTCGGTACAGGGGGGTAGCACTGAAGCTTTCTTT
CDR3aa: CASSVQGGSTEAFF

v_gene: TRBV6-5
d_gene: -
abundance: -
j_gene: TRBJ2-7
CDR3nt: TGTGCCAGCAGTGGGCTCTACGAGCAGTACTTC
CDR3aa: CASSGLYEQYF

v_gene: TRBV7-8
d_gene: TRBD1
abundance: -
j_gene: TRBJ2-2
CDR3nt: TGTGCCAGCAGCCCCCGACCAGGGGGCACCGGGGAGCTGTTTTTT
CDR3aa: CASSPRPGGTGELFF

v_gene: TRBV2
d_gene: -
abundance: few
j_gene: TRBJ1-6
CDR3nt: TGTGCCAGCAAAACCCATAGTGTGGGGGGAGGGAGACCCCTCCACTTT
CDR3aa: CASKTHSVGGGRPLHF

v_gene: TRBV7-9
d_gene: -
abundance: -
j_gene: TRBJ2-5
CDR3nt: TGTGCCAGCAGCTCCCTGGGGGGGCATGAGGAGACCCAGTACTTC
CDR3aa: CASSSLGGHEETQYF

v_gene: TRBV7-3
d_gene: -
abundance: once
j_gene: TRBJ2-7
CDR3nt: TGTGCCAGCTCTCCGGGGTCAGGATACGAGCAGTACTTC
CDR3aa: CASSPGSGYEQYF

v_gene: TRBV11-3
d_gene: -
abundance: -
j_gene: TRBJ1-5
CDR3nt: TGTGCCAGCAGCTTAGCTCCGTCGGGTCGTCAGCCCCAGCATTTT
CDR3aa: CASSLAPSGRQPQHF

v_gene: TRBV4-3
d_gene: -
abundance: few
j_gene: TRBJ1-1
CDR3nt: TGCGCCAGCAGCCCCGTCGGGGGAAGGACTGAAGCTTTCTTT
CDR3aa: CASSPVGGRTEAFF

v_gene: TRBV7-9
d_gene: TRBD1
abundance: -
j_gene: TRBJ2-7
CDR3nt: TGTGCCAGCAGCTTAGAGGACAGGTTGTATGGCTACGAGCAGTACTTC
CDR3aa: CASSLEDRLYGYEQYF

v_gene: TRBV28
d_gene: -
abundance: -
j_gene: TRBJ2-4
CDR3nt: TGTGCCAGCAGCCCAGTACAGAGTTTGAGCAAAAACATTCAGTACTTC
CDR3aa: CASSPVQSLSKNIQYF

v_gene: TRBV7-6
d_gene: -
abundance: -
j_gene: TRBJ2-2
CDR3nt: TGTGCCAGCAGCTTATATGGAGCCGGGGGGGAGCTGTTTTTT
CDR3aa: CASSLYGAGGELFF

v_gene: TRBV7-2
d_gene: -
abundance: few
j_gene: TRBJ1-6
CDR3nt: TGTGCCAGCAGCTTAAGCTCTACCCCACCCCTCCACTTT
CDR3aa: CASSLSSTPPLHF

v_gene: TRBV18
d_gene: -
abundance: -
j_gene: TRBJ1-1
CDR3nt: TGTGCCAGCTCACCGCTAGGCACTGAAGCTTTCTTT
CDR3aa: CASSPLGTEAFF

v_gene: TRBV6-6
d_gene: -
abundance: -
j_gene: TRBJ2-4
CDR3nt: TGTGCCAGCAGTCCGCCGGCTAGCTGGAGCAAAAACATTCAGTACTTC
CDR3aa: CASSPPASWSKNIQYF

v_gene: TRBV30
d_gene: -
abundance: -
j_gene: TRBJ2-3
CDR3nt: TGTGCGTGGGGACTCCGGGGGACAGATACGCAGTATTTT
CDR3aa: CAWGLRGTDTQYF

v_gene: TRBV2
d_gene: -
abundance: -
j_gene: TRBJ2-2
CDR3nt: TGTGCCAGCAAGTGGGGGGGCCCCACCGGGGAGCTGTTTTTT
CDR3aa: CASKWGGPTGELFF

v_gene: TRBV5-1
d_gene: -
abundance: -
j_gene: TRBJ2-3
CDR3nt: TGCGCCAGCAGCTTGGATTGGAGCGTAGATACGCAGTATTTT
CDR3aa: CASSLDWSVDTQYF

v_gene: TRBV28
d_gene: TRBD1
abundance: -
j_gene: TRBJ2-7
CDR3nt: TGTGCCAGCAGCCCTTTCCCGGGACAGGGTCCCTACGAGCAGTACTTC
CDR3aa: CASSPFPGQGPYEQYF

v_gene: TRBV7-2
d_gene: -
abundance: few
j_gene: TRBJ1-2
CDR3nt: TGTGCCAGCAGCTTCGGGTTGGGCTATGGCTACACCTTC
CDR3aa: CASSFGLGYGYTF

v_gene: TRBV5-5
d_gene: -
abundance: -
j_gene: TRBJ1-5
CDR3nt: TGTGCCAGCAGCTTCACAGGGTCGAACCGCAATCAGCCCCAGCATTTT
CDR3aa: CASSFTGSNRNQPQHF

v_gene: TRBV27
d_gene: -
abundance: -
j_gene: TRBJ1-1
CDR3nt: TGTGCCAGCAGTTTTAGTTCACCCGGGGTCACTGAAGCTTTCTTT
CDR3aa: CASSFSSPGVTEAFF

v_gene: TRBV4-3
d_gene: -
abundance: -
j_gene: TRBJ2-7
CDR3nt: TGCGCCAGCAGCCAAGATAGCCCCTACTACGAGCAGTACTTC
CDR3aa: CASSQDSPYYEQYF

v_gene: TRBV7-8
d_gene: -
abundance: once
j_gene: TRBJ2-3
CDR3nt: TGTGCCAGCAGCAGGGTCGGGACTGGAGGGACAGATACGCAGTATTTT
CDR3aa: CASSRVGTGGTDTQYF

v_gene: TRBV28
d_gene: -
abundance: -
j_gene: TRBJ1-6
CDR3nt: TGTGCCAGCAGTTTTCAGGTTGATTCACCCCTCCACTTT
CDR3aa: CASSFQVDSPLHF

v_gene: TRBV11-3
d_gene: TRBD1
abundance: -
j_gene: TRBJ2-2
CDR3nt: TGTGCCAGCAGCACAGGGGGGAGTCCCACCGGGGAGCTGTTTTTT
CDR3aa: CASSTGGSPTGELFF

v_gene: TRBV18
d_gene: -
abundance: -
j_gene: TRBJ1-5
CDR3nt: TGTGCCAGCTCACCACAGGGCGGGAATCAGCCCCAGCATTTT
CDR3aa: CASSPQGGNQPQHF

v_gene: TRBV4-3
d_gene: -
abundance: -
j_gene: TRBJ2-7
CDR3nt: TGCGCCAGCAGCCAAACAACGGAGGGAATCTACGAGCAGTACTTC
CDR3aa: CASSQTTEGIYEQYF

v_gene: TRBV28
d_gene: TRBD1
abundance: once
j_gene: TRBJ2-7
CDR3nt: TGTGCCAGCAGTGCGTACAGGGGACCCTACGAGCAGTACTTC
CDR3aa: CASSAYRGPYEQYF

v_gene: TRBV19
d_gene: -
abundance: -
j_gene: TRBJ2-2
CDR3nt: TGTGCCAGTAAACACGGGGAGCTGTTTTTT
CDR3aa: CASKHGELFF

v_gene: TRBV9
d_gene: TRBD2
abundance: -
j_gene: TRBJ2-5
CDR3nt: TGTGCCAGCAACCCGGGACTAGCGGACCTCCAAGAGACCCAGTACTTC
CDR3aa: CASNPGLADLQETQYF

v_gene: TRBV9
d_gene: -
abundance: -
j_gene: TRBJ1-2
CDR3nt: TGTGCCAGCAGCGTAGCCGAGGGCCCAACCACCTTC
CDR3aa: CASSVAEGPTTF

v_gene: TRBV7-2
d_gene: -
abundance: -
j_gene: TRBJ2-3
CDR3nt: TGTGCCAGCAGCGCGGGGCATCTCCCTCCAGATACGCAGTATTTT
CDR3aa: CASSAGHLPPDTQYF

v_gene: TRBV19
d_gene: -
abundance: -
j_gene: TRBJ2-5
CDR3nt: TGTGCCAGTAGTATTAGTCGGCGGGAGACCCAGTACTTC
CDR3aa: CASSISRRETQYF

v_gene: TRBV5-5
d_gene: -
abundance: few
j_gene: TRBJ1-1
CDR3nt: TGTGCCAGCAGCCTACCGACCGGGGCCCGAGCCGGGGGTGGGTTCTTT
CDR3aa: CASSLPTGARAGGGFF

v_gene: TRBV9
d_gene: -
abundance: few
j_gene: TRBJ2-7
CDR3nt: TGTGCCAGCAGCCACGGGGAGAATCCCTACGAGCAGTACTTC
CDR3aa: CASSHGENPYEQYF

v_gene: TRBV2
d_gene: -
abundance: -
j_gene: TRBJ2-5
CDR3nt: TGTGCCAGCAGTTACCACACCCAAGAGACCCAGTACTTC
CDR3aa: CASSYHTQETQYF